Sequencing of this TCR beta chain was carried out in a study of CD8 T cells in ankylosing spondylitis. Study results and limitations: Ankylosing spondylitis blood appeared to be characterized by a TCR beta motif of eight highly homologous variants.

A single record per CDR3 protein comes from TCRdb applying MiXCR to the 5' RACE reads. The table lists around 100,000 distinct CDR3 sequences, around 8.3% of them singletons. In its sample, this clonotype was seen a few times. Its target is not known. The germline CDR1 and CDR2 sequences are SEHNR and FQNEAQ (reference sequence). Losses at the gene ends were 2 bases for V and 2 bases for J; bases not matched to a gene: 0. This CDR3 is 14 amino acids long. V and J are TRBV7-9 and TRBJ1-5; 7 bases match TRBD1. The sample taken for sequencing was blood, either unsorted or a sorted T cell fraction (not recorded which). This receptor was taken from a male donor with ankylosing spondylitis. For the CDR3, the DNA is TGTGCCAGCAGCTTAACAGGGGGCAATCAGCCCCAGCATTTT. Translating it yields CASSLTGGNQPQHF.